The present TCR beta chain was sequenced within a study of technical replicates of blood from several donors. The table came from immunoSEQ multiplex PCR; TCRdb's copy has only in-frame clones and leaves some out. The sample shows around 83,000 clones, 91% of them seen only once. Germline V gives CDR1 SNHLY, CDR2 FYNNEI. The CDR3 is made up of 14 amino acids. The V gene lost 5 bases and the J gene lost 3 bases, with 14 bases spanning the gap. The sample holds a few counts of this clone. This TCR derives from a human donor in good health. Some clones in this sample may be carry-over from other donors' samples. The rearrangement uses TRBV2 and TRBJ2-7; D may be TRBD1 (6 bases). Sequenced: T cells isolated from PBMCs. In DNA form, the CDR3 reads TGTGCCAGCAGTCCTCACGGACAGTACTACGAGCAGTACTTC. It is translated as CASSPHGQYYEQYF.